Described below is a single TCR beta chain sequence and its context. This sample is part of a study of CD8 T cells in Susac syndrome. Patients having Susac syndrome satisfied recently defined diagnostic criteria for definite or probable disease. CDR3 length equals 16 residues. V was pared by 0 bases and J by 4 bases, with 14 bases between. In germline, CDR1 is SGHTS, CDR2 YDEGEE. Random hexamers were used to reverse transcribe roughly 0.5 to 1 ug of RNA. The amplification used immunoSEQ multiplex PCR on TCR beta CDR3; it spanned 54 Vbeta and 13 Jbeta. TCRdb ran MiXCR on the immunoSEQ multiplex PCR reads and lists one entry per CDR3 protein. The table includes 150,000 to 200,000 distinct CDR3 sequences, 90% to 95% detected once.

The rearrangement links TRBV5-8 to TRBJ2-1; D is perhaps TRBD1 or TRBD2 (5 bases each). This clonotype was sampled from a human donor with Susac syndrome. Sequenced: CD4+ T cells from PBMCs. The DNA for the CDR3 is TGTGCCAGCAGCTTGGGGGGTGAGGGGCCATACAATGAGCAGTTCTTC. Its translation is CASSLGGEGPYNEQFF.